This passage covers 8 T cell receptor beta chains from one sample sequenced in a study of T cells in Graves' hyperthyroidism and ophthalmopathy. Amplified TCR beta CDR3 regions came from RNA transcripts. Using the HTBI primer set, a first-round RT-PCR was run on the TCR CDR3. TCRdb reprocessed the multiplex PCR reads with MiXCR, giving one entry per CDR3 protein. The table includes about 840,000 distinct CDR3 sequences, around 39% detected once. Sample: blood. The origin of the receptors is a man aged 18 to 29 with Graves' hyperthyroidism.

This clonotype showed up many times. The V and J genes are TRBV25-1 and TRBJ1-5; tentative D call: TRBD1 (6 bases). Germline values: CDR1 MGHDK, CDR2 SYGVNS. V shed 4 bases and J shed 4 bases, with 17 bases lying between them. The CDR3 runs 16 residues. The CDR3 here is CASSGSDSNLNQPQHF. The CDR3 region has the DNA TGTGCCAGCAGTGGATCGGACAGTAACTTGAATCAGCCCCAGCATTTT.

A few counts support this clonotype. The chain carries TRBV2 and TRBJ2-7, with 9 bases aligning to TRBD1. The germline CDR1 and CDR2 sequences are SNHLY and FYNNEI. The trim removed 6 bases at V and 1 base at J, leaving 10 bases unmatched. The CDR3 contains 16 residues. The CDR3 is CASSQDRGTLSYEQYF. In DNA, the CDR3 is TGTGCCAGCAGCCAAGACAGGGGGACTTTATCCTACGAGCAGTACTTC.

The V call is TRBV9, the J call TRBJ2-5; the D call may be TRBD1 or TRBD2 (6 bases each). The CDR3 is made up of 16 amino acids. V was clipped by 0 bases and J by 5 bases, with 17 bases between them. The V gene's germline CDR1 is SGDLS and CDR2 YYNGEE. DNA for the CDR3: TGTGCCAGCAGCGTAGGGGTGGGGGGCCGAGAGGAGACCCAGTACTTC. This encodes CASSVGVGGREETQYF.

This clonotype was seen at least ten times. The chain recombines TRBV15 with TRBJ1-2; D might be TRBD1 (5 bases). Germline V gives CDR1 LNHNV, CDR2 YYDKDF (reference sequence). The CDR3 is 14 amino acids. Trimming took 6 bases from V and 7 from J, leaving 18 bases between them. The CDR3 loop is CATRTKHDQGGYTF. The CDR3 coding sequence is TGTGCCACCAGGACGAAGCACGATCAGGGTGGCTACACCTTC.

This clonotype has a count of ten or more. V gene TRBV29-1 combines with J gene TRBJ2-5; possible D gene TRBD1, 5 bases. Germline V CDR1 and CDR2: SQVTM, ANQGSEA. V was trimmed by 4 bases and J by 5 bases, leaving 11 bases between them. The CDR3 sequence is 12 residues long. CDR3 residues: CSVVGLAETQYF. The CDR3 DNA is TGCAGCGTTGTGGGGCTCGCGGAGACCCAGTACTTC. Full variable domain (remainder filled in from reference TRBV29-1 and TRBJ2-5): SAVISQKPSRDICQRGTSLTIQCQVDSQVTMMFWYRQQPGQSLTLIATANQGSEATYESGFVIDKFPISRPNLTFSTLTVSNMSPEDSSIYLCSVVGLAETQYFGPGTRLLVL.

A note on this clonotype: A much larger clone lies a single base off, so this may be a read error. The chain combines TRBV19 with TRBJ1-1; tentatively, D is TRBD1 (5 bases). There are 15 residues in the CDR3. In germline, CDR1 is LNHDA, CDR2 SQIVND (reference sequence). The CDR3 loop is CAGSKGHAMNTEAFF. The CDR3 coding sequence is TGTGCCGGTAGTAAAGGACACGCCATGAACACTGAAGCTTTCTTT.

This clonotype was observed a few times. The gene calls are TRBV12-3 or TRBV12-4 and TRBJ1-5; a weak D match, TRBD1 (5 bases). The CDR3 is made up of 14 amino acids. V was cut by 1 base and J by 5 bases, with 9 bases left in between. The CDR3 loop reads CASSLEGPHQPQHF. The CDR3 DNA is TGTGCCAGCAGTTTAGAGGGGCCCCATCAGCCCCAGCATTTT.

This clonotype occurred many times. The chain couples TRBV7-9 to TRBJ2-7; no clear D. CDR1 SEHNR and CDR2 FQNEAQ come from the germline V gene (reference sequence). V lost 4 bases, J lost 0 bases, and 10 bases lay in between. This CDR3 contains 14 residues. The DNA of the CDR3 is TGTGCCAGCAGCTCGGGCAGATACTCCTACGAGCAGTACTTC. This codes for CASSSGRYSYEQYF.